This entry lists 5 T cell receptor beta chains sequenced from one sample in a study of T-cell reconstitution after alpha-beta-depleted transplantation in children. A library of TCRbeta sequences, prepared with unique molecular identifiers, was generated. One entry per CDR3 protein results from TCRdb running MiXCR on the PCR reads. The data show about 500,000 distinct CDR3 sequences, less than 35% seen once. The starting material was PBMCs from the stem cell graft donor, obtained from the stem cell graft. The receptors derive from a human donor who donated a stem cell graft to a child with aplastic anemia.

The chain links TRBV19 to TRBJ1-1; perhaps TRBD1 as D (6 bases). Per the germline V gene, CDR1 is LNHDA and CDR2 is SQIVND (reference sequence). The V and J ends lost 0 bases and 5 bases respectively, with 10 bases between them. The CDR3 consists of 14 residues. The CDR3 DNA sequence: TGTGCCAGTAGTATAGATACAGGGAGAACTGAAGCTTTCTTT. It encodes CASSIDTGRTEAFF.

This clonotype was detected a few times. This chain links TRBV5-4 with TRBJ2-2; 12 bases fit TRBD1. This CDR3 has 16 amino acids. V was pared by 0 bases and J by 4 bases, with 1 base of the junction left unmatched. Germline V gene data show CDR1 as SGHNT and CDR2 as YYREEE (reference sequence). CDR3 amino acids: CASSLAGQGATGELFF. The CDR3 region has the DNA TGTGCCAGCAGCTTGGCGGGACAGGGGGCCACCGGGGAGCTGTTTTTT.

This clonotype has more than one count but fewer than ten. V usage is TRBV10-2 and J usage is TRBJ1-1; D gene unclear. The V end lost 5 bases, the J end lost 2 bases, and 9 bases lay between the germline ends. CDR3 size: 13 residues. Germline V gene lookup returns CDR1 WSHSY and CDR2 SAAADI. CDR3: CASSTDPNTEAFF. In DNA form, the CDR3 reads TGCGCCAGCAGTACGGACCCCAACACTGAAGCTTTCTTT.

The genes are TRBV19 and TRBJ2-2, with 7 bases lining up with TRBD1. V was clipped by 2 bases and J by 3 bases; unmatched bases: 3. Per the germline V gene, CDR1 is LNHDA and CDR2 is SQIVND (reference sequence). This CDR3 spans 15 amino acids. CDR3 in DNA: TGTGCCAGTAGTATACTGGGACAGTACACCGGGGAGCTGTTTTTT. This codes for CASSILGQYTGELFF.

This clonotype was counted only a few times. In DNA, the CDR3 is TGCAGCGTTGTAACACAGGGGTCTTCCTACGAGCAGTACTTC. Residues: CSVVTQGSSYEQYF. This sequence joins TRBV29-1 and TRBJ2-7; 7 bases line up with TRBD1. V shed 4 bases and J 1 base; nucleotides not matched to a gene: 7. This CDR3 spans 14 amino acids. The germline gives CDR1 SQVTM, CDR2 ANQGSEA.